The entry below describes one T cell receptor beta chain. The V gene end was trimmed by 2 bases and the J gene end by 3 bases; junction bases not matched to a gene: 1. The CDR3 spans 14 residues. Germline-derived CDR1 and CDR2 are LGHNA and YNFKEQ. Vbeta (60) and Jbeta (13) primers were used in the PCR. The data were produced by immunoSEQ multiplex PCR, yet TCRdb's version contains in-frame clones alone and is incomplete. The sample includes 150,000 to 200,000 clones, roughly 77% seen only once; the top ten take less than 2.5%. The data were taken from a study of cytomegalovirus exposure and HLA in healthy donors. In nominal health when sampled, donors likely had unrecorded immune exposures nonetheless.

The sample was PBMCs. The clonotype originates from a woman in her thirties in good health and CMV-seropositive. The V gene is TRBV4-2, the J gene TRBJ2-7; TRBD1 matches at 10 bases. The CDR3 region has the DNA TGTGCCAGCAGCCAACGGACAGGGGGCTACGAGCAGTACTTC. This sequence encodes CASSQRTGGYEQYF.